This T cell receptor beta chain was captured in a study of T cell responses to AZD1222 COVID-19 vaccine. Study-level findings and limits: In a largely white British group with more females than males, clonal diversity was possibly underestimated. Repertoire samples came only from after the peak T cell response. Seropositive status at baseline applied to only five or six AZD1222 recipients.

Germline trimming cut 2 bases from V and 1 base from J; bases unmatched to any gene: 15. The length of the CDR3 is 20 residues. As regards this clone: The target antigen is unknown.

Assay: immunoSEQ multiplex PCR; the TCRdb copy retains only in-frame clones and omits some. The sample yields around 120,000 clones, 87% seen once. The chain combines TRBV23-1 with TRBJ1-4, with 8 bases that match TRBD1. TRBV23-1 is assigned to the ORF class and has an uncertain function. The receptor comes from an adult who received the AZD1222 COVID-19 vaccine. Specimen: peripheral blood, collected 28 days after the second AZD1222 dose. Here the CDR3 DNA reads TGCGCCAGCAGTCAAAATCGGGATCTCCGACAGGGGAAAACTAATGAAAAACTGTTTTTT. This encodes CASSQNRDLRQGKTNEKLFF.